These 30 T cell receptor beta chains share one sample of origin, sequenced in a study of blood T cell repertoires in COVID-19. TCRdb's copy holds only in-frame clones and misses some; the assay was immunoSEQ multiplex PCR. The table records approximately 240,000 clones, 65% to 90% of them present only once. Sequenced material: peripheral blood. All receptors come from a woman of 80 years or more with active or convalescent COVID-19.

The chain has TRBV18 and TRBJ1-4; 9 bases are a match to TRBD1. V shed 5 bases, J shed 4 bases, and the junction held 11 bases outside the gene matches. Germline V CDR1 and CDR2: KGHSH, LQKENI. CDR3 size: 17 residues. CDR3 sequence (DNA): TGTGCCAGCTCAGGACCGACCAAGGGACAGGGTAATGAAAAACTGTTTTTT. This codes for CASSGPTKGQGNEKLFF.

The chain has TRBV5-1 and TRBJ1-1, with TRBD1 as a possible D gene (6 bases). The CDR3 is 14 residues long. Germline V gene lookup returns CDR1 SGHRS and CDR2 YFSETQ. V lost 1 base and J lost 3, with 10 bases in between. CDR3 nucleotides: TGCGCCAGCAGCTTGTACGGGGGGCACACTGAAGCTTTCTTT. As protein: CASSLYGGHTEAFF.

The chain has TRBV3-1 (or the pseudogene TRBV3-2) and TRBJ1-4, with D uncertain. Germline loops: CDR1 LGHDT, CDR2 YNNKEL (reference sequence). Trimming cost V 2 bases and J 4 bases, with 8 bases left between them. The CDR3 runs to 14 residues. This CDR3 reads CASSQQVRNEKLFF. CDR3 nucleotides: TGTGCCAGCAGCCAACAGGTCCGTAATGAAAAACTGTTTTTT.

For the CDR3, the DNA is TGTGCCAGCACGGACAGGGCGCGCAATATCCAATCACCCCTCCACTTT. It is translated as CASTDRARNIQSPLHF. V usage is TRBV19 and J usage is TRBJ1-6; 8 nucleotides align to TRBD1. In germline, CDR1 is LNHDA, CDR2 SQIVND (reference sequence). V shed 9 bases, J shed 10 bases, and the junction held 17 bases outside the gene matches. The CDR3 contains 16 residues.

V usage is TRBV24-1 and J usage is TRBJ2-7; 8 nucleotides match TRBD2. V was pared by 6 bases and J by 2 bases, with 8 bases of the junction left unmatched. Germline CDR1 reads KGHDR; CDR2 reads SFDVKD. There are 15 residues in the CDR3. The CDR3: CATSSAGGKTYEQYF. The CDR3 coding sequence is TGTGCCACCAGTTCGGCGGGGGGAAAAACCTACGAGCAGTACTTC.

The V call is TRBV28, the J call TRBJ2-7; 10 bases are shared with TRBD2. V gave up 8 bases and J gave up 0 bases; unmatched junction bases: 4. The CDR3 is made up of 14 amino acids. The germline V gene encodes CDR1 MDHEN and CDR2 SYDVKM. The CDR3 spells CASGSGGSSYEQYF. The CDR3 DNA sequence: TGTGCCAGCGGTAGCGGGGGGAGCTCCTACGAGCAGTACTTC.

The chain joins TRBV19 to TRBJ2-2; maybe TRBD1 (5 bases). Germline loops: CDR1 LNHDA, CDR2 SQIVND (reference sequence). This CDR3 contains 15 residues. V lost 6 bases and J 3 bases, leaving 14 bases between the germline ends. CDR3 nucleotide sequence: TGTGCCAGTAGAGGAGCAGGGCTGGACACCGGGGAGCTGTTTTTT. It yields the protein CASRGAGLDTGELFF.

The chain recombines TRBV27 with TRBJ2-1; 12 bases align to TRBD2. The CDR3 contains 18 residues. Trimming cost V 5 bases and J 4 bases; bases outside gene matches: 12. The germline gives CDR1 MNHEY, CDR2 SMNVEV (reference sequence). Here the CDR3 reads CASSNAGTSGPRYNEQFF. In DNA form, the CDR3 reads TGTGCCAGCAGTAATGCCGGGACTAGCGGGCCCCGATACAATGAGCAGTTCTTC.

The rearrangement uses TRBV10-1 and TRBJ2-1, with 10 bases fitting TRBD1. The CDR3 has 17 amino acids. Per germline, CDR1 WNHNN and CDR2 SYGVQD (reference sequence). Losses at the gene ends were 7 bases for V and 2 bases for J; bases not matched to a gene: 11. CDR3 sequence reads: CASICRDRGRAYNEQFF. CDR3 bases: TGCGCCAGCATCTGCCGGGACAGGGGAAGGGCCTACAATGAGCAGTTCTTC.

The chain recombines TRBV12-3 or TRBV12-4 with TRBJ1-1; D is unresolved. The V end was cut by 2 bases, the J end by 9 bases, with 10 bases between. The CDR3 consists of 12 residues. CDR3 region: CASSLPGGKAFF. The CDR3 nucleotides read TGTGCCAGCAGTTTACCAGGAGGGAAAGCTTTCTTT.

J is TRBJ2-3 and V is TRBV18; 12 bases match TRBD2. V was pared by 3 bases and J by 5 bases, with 6 bases of the junction left unmatched. This CDR3 contains 16 residues. The V gene's germline CDR1 is KGHSH and CDR2 LQKENI. CDR3: CASSPGLAGSVDTQYF. The CDR3 coding sequence is TGTGCCAGCTCACCCGGACTAGCGGGGTCGGTAGATACGCAGTATTTT.

The chain recombines TRBV19 with TRBJ2-5; D is uncertain. Trimming pared 7 bases from V and 4 bases from J, leaving 19 bases between. Germline V lookup: CDR1 LNHDA, CDR2 SQIVND (reference sequence). The CDR3 sequence is 15 residues long. The CDR3 DNA reads as TGTGCCAGTAAACGGATCTTTGGAGAAGGAGAGACCCAGTACTTC. As protein: CASKRIFGEGETQYF.

The rearrangement joins TRBV3-1 (or the pseudogene TRBV3-2) to TRBJ1-1; TRBD1 matches 7 bases. Germline lookup yields CDR1 LGHDT and CDR2 YNNKEL (reference sequence). V lost 5 bases to trimming and J lost 4 bases; unmatched junction nucleotides: 4. CDR3 size: 13 residues. The CDR3 here is CASSVTGPTEAFF. CDR3 coding DNA: TGTGCCAGCAGCGTGACAGGGCCCACTGAAGCTTTCTTT.

The rearrangement uses TRBV3-1 (or the pseudogene TRBV3-2) and TRBJ1-1; tentative D call: TRBD1 (6 bases). The CDR3 length is 15 residues. The germline V and J ends were trimmed by 1 base and 5 bases, with 14 bases remaining between them. From germline, CDR1 is LGHDT and CDR2 YNNKEL (reference sequence). CDR3 amino acids: CASSQVETGRTEAFF. As DNA, the CDR3 is TGTGCCAGCAGCCAAGTAGAGACAGGTCGTACTGAAGCTTTCTTT.

The chain couples TRBV4-2 to TRBJ2-7; 8 bases are shared with TRBD1. Germline V CDR1 and CDR2: LGHNA, YNFKEQ. The J segment lost 4 bases and the V segment lost 1 base, leaving 9 bases of the junction unmatched. This CDR3 contains 16 residues. The CDR3 loop reads CASSQGTLGQGYEQYF. The CDR3 DNA sequence: TGTGCCAGCAGCCAAGGGACGCTAGGACAGGGTTACGAGCAGTACTTC.

The chain carries TRBV7-9 and TRBJ1-4, with D maybe TRBD1 (5 bases). The CDR3 covers 17 residues. V lost 1 base and J lost 8, with 20 bases in between. In germline, CDR1 is SEHNR, CDR2 FQNEAQ (reference sequence). The CDR3 nucleotides read TGTGCCAGCAGCTTAGTCGTGGGCCCAGGGTTTGACGAAAAACTGTTTTTT. Translation: CASSLVVGPGFDEKLFF.

The chain uses TRBV25-1 and TRBJ2-7; no firm D call. The CDR3 covers 13 residues. Per the germline V gene, CDR1 is MGHDK and CDR2 is SYGVNS. With 5 bases removed from V and 1 base from J, the gap between germline ends came to 9 bases. DNA of the CDR3: TGTGCCAGCAGTTCGGGTCCATCCTACGAGCAGTACTTC. Its translation: CASSSGPSYEQYF.

J is TRBJ2-1 and V is TRBV20-1, with 7 bases matching TRBD1. The length of the CDR3 is 10 residues. Germline loops: CDR1 DFQATT, CDR2 SNEGSKA (reference sequence). CDR3 DNA: TGCAGCGGTCGACAGGGTGAGCAGTTCTTC. Its translation: CSGRQGEQFF.

The rearrangement joins TRBV5-1 to TRBJ2-5; D is possibly TRBD2 (6 bases). CDR1 SGHRS and CDR2 YFSETQ come from the germline V gene. The V end lost 4 bases, the J end lost 5 bases, and 15 bases lay between the germline ends. The CDR3 is made up of 14 amino acids. CDR3 DNA: TGCGCCAGCAGCCTCTTCGCCGGAGGGGAGACCCAGTACTTC. Its protein is CASSLFAGGETQYF. The whole variable domain, filled in from reference TRBV5-1 and TRBJ2-5, reads KAGVTQTPRYLIKTRGQQVTLSCSPISGHRSVSWYQQTPGQGLQFLFEYFSETQRNKGNFPGRFSGRQFSNSRSEMNVSTLELGDSALYLCASSLFAGGETQYFGPGTRLLVL.

This chain connects TRBV7-9 to TRBJ2-3; the D is unclear. CDR1 is SEHNR, CDR2 FQNEAQ, per germline (reference sequence). The CDR3 runs 11 residues. Trimming took off 5 bases at V and 6 bases at J, with 6 bases between the two ends. The CDR3 loop is CASSPADTQYF. As DNA, the CDR3 is TGTGCCAGCAGCCCTGCGGATACGCAGTATTTT.

This chain connects TRBV20-1 to TRBJ2-7, with a possible D match to TRBD2 (5 bases). The V and J ends lost 3 bases and 5 bases respectively, with 11 bases between them. CDR3 length: 12 amino acids. Per germline, CDR1 DFQATT and CDR2 SNEGSKA (reference sequence). The CDR3: CSASYAGDEQYF. As DNA, the CDR3 is TGCAGTGCTAGTTATGCGGGCGACGAGCAGTACTTC.

This clone was detected many times. The same CDR3 arises from other DNA sequences in this sample as well. This sequence joins TRBV5-1 and TRBJ1-1, with D tentatively TRBD1 (6 bases). The CDR3 has 14 residues. The germline CDR1 and CDR2 sequences are SGHRS and YFSETQ. V lost 6 bases and J lost 4, with 16 bases in between. This CDR3 reads CASIPEQGSTEAFF. Written as DNA, the CDR3 is TGCGCCAGCATCCCGGAACAGGGATCCACTGAAGCTTTCTTT.

The CDR3 DNA sequence: TGTGCCAGCGGTGAGACAGCTAATTCACCCCTCCACTTT. Translating gives CASGETANSPLHF. The chain recombines TRBV28 with TRBJ1-6; a possible D gene is TRBD1 (5 bases). This CDR3 is 13 amino acids long. The germline V and J ends were trimmed by 8 bases and 6 bases, with 11 bases remaining between them. Per germline, CDR1 MDHEN and CDR2 SYDVKM.

The chain couples TRBV15 to TRBJ1-5, with D hard to call. CDR1 and CDR2 from the germline V gene are LNHNV and YYDKDF (reference sequence). Trimming cost V 0 bases and J 6 bases, with 9 bases left between them. The length of the CDR3 is 14 residues. CDR3 in amino acids: CATSRDLSTQPQHF. CDR3 nucleotide sequence: TGTGCCACCAGCAGAGATCTCTCTACTCAGCCCCAGCATTTT.

V gene TRBV30 combines with J gene TRBJ2-7; the match to TRBD1 covers 7 bases. This CDR3 has 19 residues. The ends lost 2 bases at V and 2 bases at J; junction bases unmatched: 21. The V gene's germline CDR1 is GTSNPN and CDR2 SVGIG (reference sequence). The CDR3 bases are TGTGCCTGGAGTCGACTACCCTGGGTCGGCACAGGGGACGCCTACGAGCAGTACTTC. Encoded protein: CAWSRLPWVGTGDAYEQYF.

J is TRBJ1-2 and V is TRBV2; D unresolved. CDR3 size: 14 residues. In germline, CDR1 is SNHLY, CDR2 FYNNEI. The germline V and J ends were trimmed by 4 bases and 5 bases, with 14 bases remaining between them. CDR3 sequence (DNA): TGTGCCAGCAGTGTAAGAGGCCGATCTTATGGCTACACCTTC. Translated, it gives CASSVRGRSYGYTF.

The chain employs TRBV5-6 and TRBJ2-5; maybe TRBD2 (7 bases). This CDR3 is built from 15 residues. Germline lookup yields CDR1 SGHDT and CDR2 YYEEEE. V dropped 3 bases and J dropped 4 bases, with 16 bases sitting between them. The CDR3 here is CASSSNPGGGETQYF. DNA of the CDR3: TGTGCCAGCAGCTCCAACCCGGGGGGCGGAGAGACCCAGTACTTC.

This chain links TRBV6-6 with TRBJ1-5; the match to TRBD1 covers 8 bases. The CDR3 is 19 amino acids. CDR1 and CDR2 from the germline V gene are MNHNY and SVGAGI (reference sequence). V was pared by 6 bases and J by 0 bases, with 16 bases of the junction left unmatched. Here the CDR3 DNA reads TGTGCCAGCAGCTTCCCGGACTCCCTGACAGGGGCTAGCAATCAGCCCCAGCATTTT. This codes for CASSFPDSLTGASNQPQHF.

V gene TRBV30 combines with J gene TRBJ2-5; D may be TRBD2 (5 bases). The CDR3 has 15 amino acids. The V end lost 3 bases, the J end lost 2 bases, and 16 bases lay between the germline ends. Germline-derived CDR1 and CDR2 are GTSNPN and SVGIG (reference sequence). This CDR3 is CAWRRWAGGQETQYF. The DNA for the CDR3 is TGTGCCTGGAGGAGATGGGCCGGAGGACAAGAGACCCAGTACTTC.

The sample holds a few counts of this clone. The chain recombines TRBV25-1 with TRBJ2-5; no clear D gene. The germline V and J ends were trimmed by 2 bases and 4 bases, with 2 bases remaining between them. The CDR3 runs 11 residues. Looked up from germline, CDR1 is MGHDK and CDR2 is SYGVNS. CDR3 DNA sequence: TGTGCCAGCAGTGAACTAGAGACCCAGTACTTC. Protein sequence: CASSELETQYF.